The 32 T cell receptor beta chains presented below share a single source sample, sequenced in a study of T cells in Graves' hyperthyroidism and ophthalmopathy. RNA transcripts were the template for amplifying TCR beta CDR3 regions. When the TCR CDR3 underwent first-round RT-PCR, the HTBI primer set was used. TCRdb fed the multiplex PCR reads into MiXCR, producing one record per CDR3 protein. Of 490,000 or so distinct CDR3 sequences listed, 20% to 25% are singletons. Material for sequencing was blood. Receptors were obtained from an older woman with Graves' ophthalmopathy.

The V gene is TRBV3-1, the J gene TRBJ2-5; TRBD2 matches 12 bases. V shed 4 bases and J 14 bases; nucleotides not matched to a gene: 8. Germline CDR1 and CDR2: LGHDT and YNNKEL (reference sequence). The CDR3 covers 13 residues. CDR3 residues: CASSPPSGRARYF. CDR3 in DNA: TGTGCCAGCAGCCCCCCTAGCGGGAGGGCCCGCTACTTC.

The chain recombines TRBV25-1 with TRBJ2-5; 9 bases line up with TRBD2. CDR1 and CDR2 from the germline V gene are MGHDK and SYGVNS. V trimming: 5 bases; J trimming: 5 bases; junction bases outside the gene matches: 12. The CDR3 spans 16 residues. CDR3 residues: CASSSWTSVKGETQYF. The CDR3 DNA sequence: TGTGCCAGCAGTTCCTGGACTAGCGTGAAGGGGGAGACCCAGTACTTC.

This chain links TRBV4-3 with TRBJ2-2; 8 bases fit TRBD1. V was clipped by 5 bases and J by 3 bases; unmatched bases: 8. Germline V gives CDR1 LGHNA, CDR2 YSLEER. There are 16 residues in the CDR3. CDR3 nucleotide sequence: TGCGCCAGCAGCTATCGGACAGGGCGGGACACCGGGGAGCTGTTTTTT. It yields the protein CASSYRTGRDTGELFF.

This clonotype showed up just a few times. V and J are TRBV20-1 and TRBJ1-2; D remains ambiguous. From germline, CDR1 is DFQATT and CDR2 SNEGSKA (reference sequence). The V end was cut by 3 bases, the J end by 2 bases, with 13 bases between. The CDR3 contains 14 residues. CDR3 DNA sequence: TGCAGTGCTAGTAAACGGGTCGGAAACTATGGCTACACCTTC. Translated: CSASKRVGNYGYTF.

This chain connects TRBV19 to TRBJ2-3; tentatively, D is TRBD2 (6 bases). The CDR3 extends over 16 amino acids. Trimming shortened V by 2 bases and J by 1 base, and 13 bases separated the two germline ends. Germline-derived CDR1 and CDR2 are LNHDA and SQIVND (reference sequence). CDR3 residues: CASSIFGPGGTDTQYF. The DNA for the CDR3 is TGTGCCAGTAGTATATTCGGGCCGGGAGGCACAGATACGCAGTATTTT.

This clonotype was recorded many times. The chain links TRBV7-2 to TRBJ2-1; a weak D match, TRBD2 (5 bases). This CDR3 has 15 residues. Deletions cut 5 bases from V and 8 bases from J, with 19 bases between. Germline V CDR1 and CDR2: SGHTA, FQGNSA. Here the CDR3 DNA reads TGTGCCAGCAGCCCCGACGGACGGAGGTCAGATGAGCAGTTCTTC. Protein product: CASSPDGRRSDEQFF.

CDR3 loop: CSARDLGASGRVDTQYF. In DNA form, the CDR3 reads TGCAGTGCTAGAGATTTGGGCGCTAGCGGGAGGGTAGATACGCAGTATTTT. J is TRBJ2-3 and V is TRBV20-1; 12 bases are shared with TRBD2. Germline V gene lookup returns CDR1 DFQATT and CDR2 SNEGSKA (reference sequence). With 0 bases clipped from V and 5 bases from J, the junction kept 9 bases outside the gene matches. The CDR3 contains 17 residues.

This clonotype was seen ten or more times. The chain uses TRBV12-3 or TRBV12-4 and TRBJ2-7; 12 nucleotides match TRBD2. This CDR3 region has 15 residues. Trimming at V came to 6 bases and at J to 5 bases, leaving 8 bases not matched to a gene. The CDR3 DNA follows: TGTGCCAGCAGCCCTACTAGCGGGAGGAGGAACGAGCAGTACTTC. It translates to CASSPTSGRRNEQYF.

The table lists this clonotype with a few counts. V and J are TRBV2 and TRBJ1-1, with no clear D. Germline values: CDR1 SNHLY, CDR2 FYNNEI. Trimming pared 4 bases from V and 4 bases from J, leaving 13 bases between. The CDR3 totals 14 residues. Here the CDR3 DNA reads TGTGCCAGCAGTGTGGAGGGAAAAGGCACTGAAGCTTTCTTT. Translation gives CASSVEGKGTEAFF.

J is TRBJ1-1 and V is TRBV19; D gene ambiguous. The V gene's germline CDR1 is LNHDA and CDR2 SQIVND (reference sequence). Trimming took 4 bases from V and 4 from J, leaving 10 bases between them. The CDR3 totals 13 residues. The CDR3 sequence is CASSKLGGTEAFF. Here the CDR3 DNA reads TGTGCCAGTAGTAAGTTGGGCGGCACTGAAGCTTTCTTT.

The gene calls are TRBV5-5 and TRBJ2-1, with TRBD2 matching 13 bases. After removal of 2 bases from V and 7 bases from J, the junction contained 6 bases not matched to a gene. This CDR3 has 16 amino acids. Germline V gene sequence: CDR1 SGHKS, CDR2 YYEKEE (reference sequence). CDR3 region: CASSFPGLAGVNEQFF. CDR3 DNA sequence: TGTGCCAGCAGCTTCCCCGGACTAGCGGGAGTTAATGAGCAGTTCTTC.

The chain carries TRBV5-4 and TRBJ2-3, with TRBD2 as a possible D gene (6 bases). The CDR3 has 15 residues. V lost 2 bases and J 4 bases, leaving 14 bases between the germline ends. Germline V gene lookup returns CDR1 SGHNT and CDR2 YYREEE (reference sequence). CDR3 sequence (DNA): TGTGCCAGCAGCTTCTCTTCCAGGGAGGCAGATACGCAGTATTTT. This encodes CASSFSSREADTQYF.

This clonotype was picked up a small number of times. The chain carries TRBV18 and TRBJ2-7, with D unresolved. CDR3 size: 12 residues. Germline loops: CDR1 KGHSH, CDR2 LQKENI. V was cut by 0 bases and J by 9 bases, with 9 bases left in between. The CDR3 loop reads CASSPPAVRQYF. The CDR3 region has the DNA TGTGCCAGCTCACCACCGGCGGTCCGGCAGTACTTC.

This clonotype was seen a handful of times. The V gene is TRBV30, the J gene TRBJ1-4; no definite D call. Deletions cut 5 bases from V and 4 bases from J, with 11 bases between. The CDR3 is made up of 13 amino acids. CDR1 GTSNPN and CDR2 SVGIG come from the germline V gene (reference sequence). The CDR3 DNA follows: TGTGCCTGGTCCGGACGGAGTAATGAAAAACTGTTTTTT. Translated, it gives CAWSGRSNEKLFF.

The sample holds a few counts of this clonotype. CDR3 DNA: TGCGCCAGCAGCGGGGACAACACAGATACGCAGTATTTT. It codes for CASSGDNTDTQYF. This sequence joins TRBV5-1 and TRBJ2-3; D possibly corresponds to TRBD1 (6 bases). V lost 4 bases and J lost 2, with 8 bases in between. Germline values: CDR1 SGHRS, CDR2 YFSETQ. This CDR3 is built from 13 residues.

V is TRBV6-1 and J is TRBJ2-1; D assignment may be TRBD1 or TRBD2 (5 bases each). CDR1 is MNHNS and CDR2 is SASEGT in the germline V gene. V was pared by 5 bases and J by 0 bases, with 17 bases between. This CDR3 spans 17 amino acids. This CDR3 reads CASSWIVGTSSYNEQFF. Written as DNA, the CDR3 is TGTGCCAGCAGTTGGATTGTAGGGACGAGCTCCTACAATGAGCAGTTCTTC.

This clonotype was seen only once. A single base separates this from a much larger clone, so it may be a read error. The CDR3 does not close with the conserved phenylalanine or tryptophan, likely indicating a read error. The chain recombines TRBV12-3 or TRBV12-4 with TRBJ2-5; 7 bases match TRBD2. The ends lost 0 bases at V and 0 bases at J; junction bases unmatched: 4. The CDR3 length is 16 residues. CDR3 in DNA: TGTGCCAGCAGTTTAGCTGCTAGCGGACACCAAGAGACCCAGTACCTC. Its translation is CASSLAASGHQETQYL.

In DNA form, the CDR3 reads TGTGCCAGCAGCCAAGTCCCGGGGAGCAATCAGCCCCAGCATTTT. Translated, it gives CASSQVPGSNQPQHF. This chain joins TRBV3-1 and TRBJ1-5; D is undetermined. This CDR3 contains 15 residues. Germline CDR1 and CDR2: LGHDT and YNNKEL (reference sequence). The V end lost 1 base, the J end lost 1 base, and 8 bases lay between the germline ends.

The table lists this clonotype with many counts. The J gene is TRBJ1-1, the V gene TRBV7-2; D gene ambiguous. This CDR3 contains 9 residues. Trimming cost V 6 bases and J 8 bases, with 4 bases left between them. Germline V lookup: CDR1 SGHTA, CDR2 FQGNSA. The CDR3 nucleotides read TGTGCCAGCAGTCGAGAAGCTTTCTTT. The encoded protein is CASSREAFF.

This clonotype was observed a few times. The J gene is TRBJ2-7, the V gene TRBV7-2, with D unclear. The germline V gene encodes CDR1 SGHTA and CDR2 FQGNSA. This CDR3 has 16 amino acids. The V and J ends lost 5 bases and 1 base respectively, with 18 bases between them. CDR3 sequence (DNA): TGTGCCAGCAGCACCCGGTCCGGATACCCTTCCTACGAGCAGTACTTC. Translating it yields CASSTRSGYPSYEQYF.

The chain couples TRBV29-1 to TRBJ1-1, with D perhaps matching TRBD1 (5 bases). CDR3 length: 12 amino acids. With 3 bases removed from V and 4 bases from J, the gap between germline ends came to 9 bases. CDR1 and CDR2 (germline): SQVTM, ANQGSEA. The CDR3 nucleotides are TGCAGCGTTGAGAGGCAGGGCACTGAAGCTTTCTTT. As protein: CSVERQGTEAFF.

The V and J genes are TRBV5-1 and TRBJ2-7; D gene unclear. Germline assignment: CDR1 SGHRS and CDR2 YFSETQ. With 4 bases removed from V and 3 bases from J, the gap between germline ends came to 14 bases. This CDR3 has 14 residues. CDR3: CASSLPTPGYEQYF. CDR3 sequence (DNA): TGCGCCAGCAGCCTACCGACCCCGGGCTACGAGCAGTACTTC. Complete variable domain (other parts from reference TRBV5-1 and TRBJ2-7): KAGVTQTPRYLIKTRGQQVTLSCSPISGHRSVSWYQQTPGQGLQFLFEYFSETQRNKGNFPGRFSGRQFSNSRSEMNVSTLELGDSALYLCASSLPTPGYEQYFGPGTRLTVT.

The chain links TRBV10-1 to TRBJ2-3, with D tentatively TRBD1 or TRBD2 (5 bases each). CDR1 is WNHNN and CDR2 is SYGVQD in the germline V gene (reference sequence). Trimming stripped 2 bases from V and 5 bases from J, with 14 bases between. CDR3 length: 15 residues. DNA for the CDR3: TGCGCCAGCAGTGAGATTGAGGGGTTTAAAGATACGCAGTATTTT. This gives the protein CASSEIEGFKDTQYF.

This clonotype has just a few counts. This CDR3 reads CASSIRHNTEAFF. The CDR3 region has the DNA TGTGCCAGTAGTATAAGACATAACACTGAAGCTTTCTTT. V gene TRBV19 combines with J gene TRBJ1-1, with D uncertain. Trimming shortened V by 2 bases and J by 2 bases, and 6 bases separated the two germline ends. From germline, CDR1 is LNHDA and CDR2 SQIVND (reference sequence). CDR3 length: 13 amino acids.

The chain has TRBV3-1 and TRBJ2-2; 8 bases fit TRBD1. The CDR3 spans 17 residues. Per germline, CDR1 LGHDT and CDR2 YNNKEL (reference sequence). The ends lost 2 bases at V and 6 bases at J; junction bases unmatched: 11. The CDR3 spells CASSQTLGQGEAGELFF. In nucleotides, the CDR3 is TGTGCCAGCAGCCAAACCCTAGGACAGGGAGAGGCCGGGGAGCTGTTTTTT.

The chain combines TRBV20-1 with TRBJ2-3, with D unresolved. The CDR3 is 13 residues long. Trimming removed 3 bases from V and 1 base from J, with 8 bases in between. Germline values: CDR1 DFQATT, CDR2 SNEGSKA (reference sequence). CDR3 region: CSARLVGTDTQYF. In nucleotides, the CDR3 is TGCAGTGCTAGGTTAGTTGGCACAGATACGCAGTATTTT.

CDR3 coding DNA: TGTGCCAGCAGTTACTCGACATACTATGGCTACACCTTC. The encoded protein is CASSYSTYYGYTF. V gene TRBV6-2 or TRBV6-3 combines with J gene TRBJ1-2; no firm D call. V was clipped by 0 bases and J by 3 bases, with 5 bases between them. In germline, CDR1 is MNHEY, CDR2 SVGEGT. This CDR3 has 13 amino acids.

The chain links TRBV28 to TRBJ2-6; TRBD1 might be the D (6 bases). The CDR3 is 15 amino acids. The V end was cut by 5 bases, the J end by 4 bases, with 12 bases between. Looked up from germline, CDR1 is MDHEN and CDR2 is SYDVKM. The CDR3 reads CASSGGVWGANVLTF. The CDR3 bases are TGTGCCAGCAGTGGGGGCGTTTGGGGGGCCAACGTCCTGACTTTC.

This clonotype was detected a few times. CDR3 sequence reads: CASSQEGVGEQFF. The CDR3 region has the DNA TGTGCCAGCAGCCAAGAGGGGGTTGGGGAGCAGTTCTTC. This chain uses TRBV3-1 with TRBJ2-1; either TRBD1 or TRBD2 may fit D (5 bases each). V was cut by 0 bases and J by 10 bases, with 10 bases left in between. From germline, CDR1 is LGHDT and CDR2 YNNKEL (reference sequence). The CDR3 consists of 13 residues.

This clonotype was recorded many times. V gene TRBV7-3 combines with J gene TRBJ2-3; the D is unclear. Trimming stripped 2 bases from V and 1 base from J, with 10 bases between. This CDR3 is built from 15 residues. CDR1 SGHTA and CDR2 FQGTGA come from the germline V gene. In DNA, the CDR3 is TGTGCCAGCAGCTTAGGCACTTTCCGCACAGATACGCAGTATTTT. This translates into CASSLGTFRTDTQYF.

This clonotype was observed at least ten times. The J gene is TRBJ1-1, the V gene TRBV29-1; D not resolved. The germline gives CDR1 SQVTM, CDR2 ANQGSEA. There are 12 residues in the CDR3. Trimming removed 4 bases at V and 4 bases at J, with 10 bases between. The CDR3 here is CSVVPGGTEAFF. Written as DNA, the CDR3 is TGCAGCGTTGTCCCGGGAGGCACTGAAGCTTTCTTT.

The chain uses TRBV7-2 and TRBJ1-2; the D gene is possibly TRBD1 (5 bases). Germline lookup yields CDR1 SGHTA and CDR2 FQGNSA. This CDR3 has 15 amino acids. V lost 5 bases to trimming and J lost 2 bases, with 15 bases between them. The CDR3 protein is CASSTSREFNYGYTF. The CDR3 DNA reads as TGTGCCAGCAGCACATCCAGGGAGTTCAACTATGGCTACACCTTC.